A selection of T cell receptor beta chains follows, all from one sample in a study of radiation and T cells in renal cell carcinoma. Clones were sequenced by immunoSEQ multiplex PCR, and TCRdb holds only the in-frame ones, with some missing. This sample has some 75,000 clones, with about 81% found just once. Here the sequenced sample was blood, taken from a patient whose treatment included radiotherapy and nephrectomy. The receptors were gathered from a man between 60 and 70 years old with renal cell carcinoma. The CDR3 runs from the conserved cysteine through the conserved F or W. A D gene is named only where the DNA matches it firmly. A clone size is listed for some rows: how often the clone was seen (once, few, many), or a class if it is expanded.

cdr3_nt | cdr3_aa | j_call | d_call | v_call | clone_size
TGCAGCGTTCGGCGGGAGGCGAGGGGTGAGCAGTTCTTC | CSVRREARGEQFF | TRBJ2-1 | TRBD2 | TRBV29-1 | -
TGTGCCAGCAGCGTTAGGGGCCAAGAGACCCAGTACTTC | CASSVRGQETQYF | TRBJ2-5 | - | TRBV9 | -
TGTGCCATCCGACAATACAACAATGAGCAGTTCTTC | CAIRQYNNEQFF | TRBJ2-1 | - | TRBV10-3 | -
TGCGCCAGCAGCCCCCGTTCCGGGACAGGGGGATACGAGCAGTACTTC | CASSPRSGTGGYEQYF | TRBJ2-7 | TRBD1 | TRBV4-1 | -
TGTGCCAGCAGACCCCCGCGTGGCAGGCCGTTATACTACGAGCAGTACTTC | CASRPPRGRPLYYEQYF | TRBJ2-7 | - | TRBV28 | few
TGTGCCAGTAAGGCGTTGGGGAACACTGAAGCTTTCTTT | CASKALGNTEAFF | TRBJ1-1 | - | TRBV19 | few
TGTGCCAGCAGCCGGGTGCCCCTTAATGAAAAACTGTTTTTT | CASSRVPLNEKLFF | TRBJ1-4 | - | TRBV28 | -
TGCGCCAGCAGCAGCGCCCGGACTAGCGGGGCCTCAGAGACCCAGTACTTC | CASSSARTSGASETQYF | TRBJ2-5 | TRBD2 | TRBV5-1 | -
TGCGCCAGCAGCCAGGGGGTCCGGGACAGGTACTACAATGAGCAGTTCTTC | CASSQGVRDRYYNEQFF | TRBJ2-1 | TRBD1 | TRBV4-3 | -
TGTGCCACCAGCAGTGGGACTAGCCTTACCTACGAGCAGTACTTC | CATSSGTSLTYEQYF | TRBJ2-7 | TRBD2 | TRBV15 | -
TGTGCCAGCAGCTTATTACCGGGACAGGGGGCGGTCGGGGAGCTGTTTTTT | CASSLLPGQGAVGELFF | TRBJ2-2 | TRBD1 | TRBV7-3 | -
TGTGCCAGCAGCTCCTATCCGGAGACCCAGTACTTC | CASSSYPETQYF | TRBJ2-5 | - | TRBV7-2 | -
TGTGCCACCAGCAGAGGCGCGGGGCGGGTTGGTGGCTACACCTTC | CATSRGAGRVGGYTF | TRBJ1-2 | - | TRBV15 | -
TGTGCCAGCAGCCCCCAACCGGGCGGGGGCCCCCCTCAAGAGACCCAGTACTTC | CASSPQPGGGPPQETQYF | TRBJ2-5 | - | TRBV4-2 | -
TGTGCCAGTCTCCGGGAGAACACCGGGGAGCTGTTTTTT | CASLRENTGELFF | TRBJ2-2 | - | TRBV28 | -
TGTGCCTGGGAAGTGTTCCGCTTT | CAWEVFRF | TRBJ1-1 | - | TRBV30 | few
TGTGCCAGCAGCCAGGAGGATTTCTCTGGAAACACCATATATTTT | CASSQEDFSGNTIYF | TRBJ1-3 | - | TRBV7-2 | -
TGCAGTGCTAGAGTTAGCGAGACCCAGTACTTC | CSARVSETQYF | TRBJ2-5 | - | TRBV20-1 | -
TGTGCCAGCCGAATCAGGAGCTCCTATAATTCACCCCTCCACTTT | CASRIRSSYNSPLHF | TRBJ1-6 | - | TRBV6-5 | -
TGTGCCAGCAGCTTATTAGTGGGAACAGAGACCCAGTACTTC | CASSLLVGTETQYF | TRBJ2-5 | - | TRBV7-2 | -
TGTGCCAGCAGTCCCGACAGGGTGCAAGCCAAAAACATTCAGTACTTC | CASSPDRVQAKNIQYF | TRBJ2-4 | TRBD1 | TRBV6-6 | -
TGTGCCAGCAGTCTAGGAATCAGCACAGATACGCAGTATTTT | CASSLGISTDTQYF | TRBJ2-3 | - | TRBV7-9 | -
TGCGCCAGCAGCTCGGAGGGCCAGCCGAACACTGAAGCTTTCTTT | CASSSEGQPNTEAFF | TRBJ1-1 | - | TRBV5-1 | once
TGTGCCATCAGGGACCCGGGACTAGCGGGTGAGGGGCAGTTCTTC | CAIRDPGLAGEGQFF | TRBJ2-1 | TRBD2 | TRBV10-3 | -
TGTGCCAGCAGTGACTTTGGCAGCTACAATGAGCAGTTCTTC | CASSDFGSYNEQFF | TRBJ2-1 | - | TRBV2 | -
TGTGCCAGCAGTGGTGGTGGGTATAGCGGCTACGAGCAGTACTTC | CASSGGGYSGYEQYF | TRBJ2-7 | - | TRBV28 | -
TGTGCCAGCAGCCTACCGTTTACAGGGGTTAATGAAAAACTGTTTTTT | CASSLPFTGVNEKLFF | TRBJ1-4 | TRBD1 | TRBV7-2 | -
TGTGCCAGCAGCTTAGAGGGGAGCTCCTACAATGAGCAGTTCTTC | CASSLEGSSYNEQFF | TRBJ2-1 | - | TRBV7-8 | -
TGTGCCAGCAGTGAAGTCAGACTAGCGGGAGTATCGTCCTACAATGAGCAGTTCTTC | CASSEVRLAGVSSYNEQFF | TRBJ2-1 | TRBD2 | TRBV6-1 | -
TGCAGCGTTGAAGATCTGTTAGCGGGAGGCGGGTACAATGAGCAGTTCTTC | CSVEDLLAGGGYNEQFF | TRBJ2-1 | TRBD2 | TRBV29-1 | -
TGTGCCAGCAAGCCGGGAGGAAATACAGATACGCAGTATTTT | CASKPGGNTDTQYF | TRBJ2-3 | TRBD2 | TRBV2 | -
TGCAGCGTGCCCGGGATCTCTGGAAACACCATATATTTT | CSVPGISGNTIYF | TRBJ1-3 | - | TRBV29-1 | -
TGTGCCAGCAGTTTATCGCTAGGGGGGTGGACTGAAGCTTTCTTT | CASSLSLGGWTEAFF | TRBJ1-1 | - | TRBV27 | -
TGCGCCAGCAGTGAGACCACCGGGGAGCTGTTTTTT | CASSETTGELFF | TRBJ2-2 | - | TRBV10-2 | -
TGTGCCGTCCGGTGGGAGGGGACAGATACGCAGTATTTT | CAVRWEGTDTQYF | TRBJ2-3 | TRBD2 | TRBV10-3 | -
TGTGCCAGCACAGACCCAGGAAAAGAGACCCAGTACTTC | CASTDPGKETQYF | TRBJ2-5 | - | TRBV5-4 | -
TGTGCCAGTAGTACGACAGGGACCGAGCCCCAGCATTTT | CASSTTGTEPQHF | TRBJ1-5 | TRBD1 | TRBV19 | few
TGTGCCAGCAGCTTAGTTGACAGGAGAGAGACCCAGTACTTC | CASSLVDRRETQYF | TRBJ2-5 | - | TRBV7-2 | -
TGTGCCAGCAGCGTAGGTCCCCAGAATTCAGATACGCAGTATTTT | CASSVGPQNSDTQYF | TRBJ2-3 | - | TRBV9 | -
TGTGCCAGCAGCTTACAGGGGCAACCCTTTCACGAGCAGTACTTC | CASSLQGQPFHEQYF | TRBJ2-7 | - | TRBV7-8 | -
TGTGCCAGCAGTGATTATGGGGCAAATAATGAAAAACTGTTTTTT | CASSDYGANNEKLFF | TRBJ1-4 | - | TRBV25-1 | -
TGTGCCAGCAGCTTAGAGGGGCGGGAGTTAGATACGCAGTATTTT | CASSLEGRELDTQYF | TRBJ2-3 | TRBD2 | TRBV7-2 | -